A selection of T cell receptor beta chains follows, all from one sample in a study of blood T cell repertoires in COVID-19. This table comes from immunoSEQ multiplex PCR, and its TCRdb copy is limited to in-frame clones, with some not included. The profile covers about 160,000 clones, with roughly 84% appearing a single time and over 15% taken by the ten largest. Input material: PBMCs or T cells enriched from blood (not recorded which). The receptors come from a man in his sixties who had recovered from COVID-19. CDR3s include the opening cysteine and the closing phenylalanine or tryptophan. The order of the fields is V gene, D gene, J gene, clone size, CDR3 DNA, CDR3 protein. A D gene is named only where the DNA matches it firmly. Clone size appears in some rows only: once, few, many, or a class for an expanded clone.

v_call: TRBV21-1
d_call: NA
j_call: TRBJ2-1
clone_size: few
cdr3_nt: TGTGCCAGCCCCCCGGGACTTACGTACAATGAGCAGTTCTTC
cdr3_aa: CASPPGLTYNEQFF

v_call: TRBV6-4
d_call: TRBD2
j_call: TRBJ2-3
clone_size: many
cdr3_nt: TGTGCCAGCAGTCGGACTAGCGGCAGCACAGATACGCAGTATTTT
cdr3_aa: CASSRTSGSTDTQYF

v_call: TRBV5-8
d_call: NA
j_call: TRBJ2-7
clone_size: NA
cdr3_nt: TGTGCCAGCAGGTGGGGCGCATACGAGCAGTACTTC
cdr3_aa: CASRWGAYEQYF

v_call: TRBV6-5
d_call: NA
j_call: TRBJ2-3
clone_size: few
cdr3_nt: TGTGCCAGCAGTTACTCCCTGGGGCCAGATACGCAGTATTTT
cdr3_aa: CASSYSLGPDTQYF

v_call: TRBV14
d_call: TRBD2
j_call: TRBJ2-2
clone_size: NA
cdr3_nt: TGTGCCAGCAGCCAGACGCGGGAGACCGGGGAGCTGTTTTTT
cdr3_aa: CASSQTRETGELFF

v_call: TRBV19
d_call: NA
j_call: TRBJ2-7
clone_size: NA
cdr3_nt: TGTGCCAGTAGTATAGTTACAGCAAAATACGAGCAGTACTTC
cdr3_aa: CASSIVTAKYEQYF

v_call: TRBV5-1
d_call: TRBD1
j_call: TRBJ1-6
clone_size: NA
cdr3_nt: TGCGCCAGCAGGGAAGGGGGCAGGAGTTCACCCCTCCACTTT
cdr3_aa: CASREGGRSSPLHF

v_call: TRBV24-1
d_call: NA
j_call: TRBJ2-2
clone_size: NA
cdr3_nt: TGTGCCACCAGTGTTGGGGGGATCACCGGGGAGCTGTTTTTT
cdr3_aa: CATSVGGITGELFF

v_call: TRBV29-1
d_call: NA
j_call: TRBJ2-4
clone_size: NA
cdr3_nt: TGCAGCGTTGGAGGGTTTCAAAACATTCAGTACTTC
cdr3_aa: CSVGGFQNIQYF

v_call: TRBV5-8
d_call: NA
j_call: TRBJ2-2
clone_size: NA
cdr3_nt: TGTGCCAGCGGCACGCCCCCCGGGGAGCTGTTTTTT
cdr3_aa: CASGTPPGELFF

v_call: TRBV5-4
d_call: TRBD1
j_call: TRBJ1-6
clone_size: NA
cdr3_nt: TGTGCCAGCAGCTTAGGGGGCGACAATTCACCCCTCCACTTT
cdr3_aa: CASSLGGDNSPLHF

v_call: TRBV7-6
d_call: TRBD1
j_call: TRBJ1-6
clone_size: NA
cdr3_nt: TGTGCCAGCAGCTGGACCGGGACAGGGTCCTATAATTCACCCCTCCACTTT
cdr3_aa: CASSWTGTGSYNSPLHF

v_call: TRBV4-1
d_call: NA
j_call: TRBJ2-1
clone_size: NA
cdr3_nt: TGCGCCAGCAGCCAAGATGGAGGGTACTCCTACAATGAGCAGTTCTTC
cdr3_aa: CASSQDGGYSYNEQFF

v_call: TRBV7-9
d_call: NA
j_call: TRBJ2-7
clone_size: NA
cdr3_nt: TGTGCCAGCAGCTTATCTAGCAAACGGTACTTC
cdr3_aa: CASSLSSKRYF

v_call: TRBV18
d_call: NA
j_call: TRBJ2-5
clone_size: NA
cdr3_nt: TGTGCCAGCTCACCTAAAGAGACCCAGTACTTC
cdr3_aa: CASSPKETQYF

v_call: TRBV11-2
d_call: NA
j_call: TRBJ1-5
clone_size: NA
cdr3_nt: TGTGCCAGCAGCGGGCGACAGGTCGGAAATCAGCCCCAGCATTTT
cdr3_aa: CASSGRQVGNQPQHF

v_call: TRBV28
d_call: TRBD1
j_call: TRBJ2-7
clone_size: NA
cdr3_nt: TGTGCCAGCAGTTGGACAGGGGGCAACTCCTACGAGCAGTACTTC
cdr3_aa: CASSWTGGNSYEQYF

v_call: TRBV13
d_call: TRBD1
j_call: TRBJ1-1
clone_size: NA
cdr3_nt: TGTGCCAGCAGCGTCCGACAGGGAGGCGGGGCTTTCTTT
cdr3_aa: CASSVRQGGGAFF

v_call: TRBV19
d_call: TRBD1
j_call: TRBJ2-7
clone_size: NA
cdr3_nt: TGTGCCAGTAGCTTTTCCCGACAGGGGGCATACGAGCAGTACTTC
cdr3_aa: CASSFSRQGAYEQYF

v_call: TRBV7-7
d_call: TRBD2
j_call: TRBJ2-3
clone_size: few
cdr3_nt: TGTGCTAGCAGCCCCGGACTAGCGGGAGGAAATACGCAGTATTTT
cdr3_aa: CASSPGLAGGNTQYF

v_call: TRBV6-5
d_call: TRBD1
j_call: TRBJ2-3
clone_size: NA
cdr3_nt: TGTGCCAGCAGTATTCGGGACAGTACAGATACGCAGTATTTT
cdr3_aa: CASSIRDSTDTQYF

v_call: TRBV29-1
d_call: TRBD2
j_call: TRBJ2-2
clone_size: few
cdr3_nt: TGCAGCGCCGGGACAGGGACTAGCGGGAGATCCGGGGAGCTGTTTTTT
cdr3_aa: CSAGTGTSGRSGELFF

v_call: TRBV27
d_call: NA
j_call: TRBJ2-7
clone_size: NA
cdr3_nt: TGTGCCAGCAGTTTAGTCTCCCCCCACGAGCAGTACTTC
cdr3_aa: CASSLVSPHEQYF

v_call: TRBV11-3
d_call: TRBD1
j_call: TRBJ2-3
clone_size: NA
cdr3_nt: TGTGCCAGCAGCTTAGGGACAGGGCCCTCAGATACGCAGTATTTT
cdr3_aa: CASSLGTGPSDTQYF

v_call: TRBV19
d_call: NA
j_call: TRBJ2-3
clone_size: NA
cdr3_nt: TGTGCCAGTCAACAGGGTCGCACAGATACGCAGTATTTT
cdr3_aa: CASQQGRTDTQYF

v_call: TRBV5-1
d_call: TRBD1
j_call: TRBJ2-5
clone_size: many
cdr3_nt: TGCGCCAGCAGCCCCGGGACAGGGGGTACAGAGACCCAGTACTTC
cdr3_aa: CASSPGTGGTETQYF

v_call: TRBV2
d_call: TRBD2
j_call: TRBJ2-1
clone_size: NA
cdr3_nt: TGTGCCAGCAGGAGGGACTACAACAATGAGCAGTTCTTC
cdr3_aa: CASRRDYNNEQFF

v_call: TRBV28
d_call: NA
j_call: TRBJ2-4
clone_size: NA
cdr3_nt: TGTGCCAGCAGTTTTACAGGGTCCTTAAAAAACATTCAGTACTTC
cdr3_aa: CASSFTGSLKNIQYF

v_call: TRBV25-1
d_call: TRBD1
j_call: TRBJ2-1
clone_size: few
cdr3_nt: TGTGCCAGCAGAGGTTGGGGACAGGACTCTTACAATGAGCAGTTCTTC
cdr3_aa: CASRGWGQDSYNEQFF

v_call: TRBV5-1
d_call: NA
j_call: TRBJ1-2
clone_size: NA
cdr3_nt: TGCGCCAGCAGCTGGGAAGAATACGGGAACTCTGAAGGCTATGGCTACACCTTC
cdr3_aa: CASSWEEYGNSEGYGYTF

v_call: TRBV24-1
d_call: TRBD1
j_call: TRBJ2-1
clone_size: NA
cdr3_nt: TGTGCCACCAGCCCGCTCCGGGACAGGGGCCAAAGAGTGGATGAGCAGTTCTTC
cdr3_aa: CATSPLRDRGQRVDEQFF

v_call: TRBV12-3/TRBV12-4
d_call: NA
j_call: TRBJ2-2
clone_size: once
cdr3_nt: TGTGCCAGCAGTGCGACCAGGGCCGGGGAGCTGTTTTTT
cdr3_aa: CASSATRAGELFF

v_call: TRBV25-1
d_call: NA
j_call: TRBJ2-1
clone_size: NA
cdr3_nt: TGTGCCAGCAGTGAATATACGGACACATACAATGAGCAGTTCTTC
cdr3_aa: CASSEYTDTYNEQFF

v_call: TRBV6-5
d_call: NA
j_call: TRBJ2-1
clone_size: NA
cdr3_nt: TGTGCCAGCACGCGGAGCTCCTACAATGAGCAGTTCTTC
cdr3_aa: CASTRSSYNEQFF

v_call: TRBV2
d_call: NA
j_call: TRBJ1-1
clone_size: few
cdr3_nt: TGTGCCAGCAGTGAAGCGCAGGGAGGCGAAGCTTTCTTT
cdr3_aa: CASSEAQGGEAFF

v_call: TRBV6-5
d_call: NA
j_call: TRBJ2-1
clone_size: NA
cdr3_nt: TGTGCCAGCAGACCCCCTCATAGTGGTGGCAATGAGCAGTTCTTC
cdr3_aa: CASRPPHSGGNEQFF

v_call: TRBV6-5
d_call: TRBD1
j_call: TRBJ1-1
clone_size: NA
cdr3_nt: TGTGCCAGCACTCGAAGACAGGGGTATGAAGGTGAAGCTTTCTTT
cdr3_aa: CASTRRQGYEGEAFF

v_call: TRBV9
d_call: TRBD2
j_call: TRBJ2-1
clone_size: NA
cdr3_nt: TGTGCCAGCAGCCGTCATTGGGCGGGAGGGCCCCACAATGAGCAGTTCTTC
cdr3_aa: CASSRHWAGGPHNEQFF

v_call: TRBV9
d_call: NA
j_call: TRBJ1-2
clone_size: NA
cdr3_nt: TGTGCCAGCAGCGTAGACGTCAGGGCGTCGGGTGGCTACACCTTC
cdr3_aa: CASSVDVRASGGYTF

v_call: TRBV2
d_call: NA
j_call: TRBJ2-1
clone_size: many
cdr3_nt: TGTGCCAGCCCCTCAGGGAAGCTCAACAATGAGCAGTTCTTC
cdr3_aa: CASPSGKLNNEQFF

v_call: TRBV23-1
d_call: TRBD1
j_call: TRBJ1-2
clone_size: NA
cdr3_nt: TGCGCCAGCAGTCAAACCAAGGGGGCGGAGAACTATGGCTACACCTTC
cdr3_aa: CASSQTKGAENYGYTF